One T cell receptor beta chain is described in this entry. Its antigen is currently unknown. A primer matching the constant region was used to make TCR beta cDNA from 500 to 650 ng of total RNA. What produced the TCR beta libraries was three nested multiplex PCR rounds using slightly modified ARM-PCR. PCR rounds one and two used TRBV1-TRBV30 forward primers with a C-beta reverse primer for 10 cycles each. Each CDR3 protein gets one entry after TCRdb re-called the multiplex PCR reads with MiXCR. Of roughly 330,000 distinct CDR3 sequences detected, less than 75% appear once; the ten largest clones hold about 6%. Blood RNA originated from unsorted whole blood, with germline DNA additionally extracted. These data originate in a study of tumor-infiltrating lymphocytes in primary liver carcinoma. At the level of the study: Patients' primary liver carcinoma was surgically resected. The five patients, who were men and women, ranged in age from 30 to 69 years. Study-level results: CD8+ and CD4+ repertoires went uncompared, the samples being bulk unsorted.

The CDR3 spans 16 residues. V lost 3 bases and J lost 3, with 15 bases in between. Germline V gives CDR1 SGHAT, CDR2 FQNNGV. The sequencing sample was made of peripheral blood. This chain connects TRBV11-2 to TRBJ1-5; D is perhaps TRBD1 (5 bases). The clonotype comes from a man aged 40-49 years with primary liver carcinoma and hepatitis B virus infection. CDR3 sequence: CASSLRGRVTNQPQHF. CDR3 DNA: TGTGCCAGCAGCTTGCGGGGCAGGGTAACCAATCAGCCCCAGCATTTT.